Following are 9 T cell receptor beta chains from one sample sequenced in a study of OX40 agonist ivuxolimab in advanced cancers. TCRdb's copy holds only in-frame clones and misses some; the assay was immunoSEQ multiplex PCR. The profile shows roughly 70,000 clones, approximately 83% of them singletons. The source material was CD4+ or CD8+ T cells sorted from blood, sampled in a trial of the OX40 agonist ivuxolimab. All receptors derive from an adult with an advanced solid tumor such as melanoma, head and neck, liver or kidney cancer.

There are a few counts of this clone. J is TRBJ1-2 and V is TRBV10-3; possibly TRBD1 for D (6 bases). The CDR3 has 12 amino acids. V lost 5 bases to trimming and J lost 4 bases, with 8 bases between them. CDR1 and CDR2 from the germline V gene are ENHRY and SYGVKD. The CDR3 DNA follows: TGTGCCATCAGTTCGGACAGCTATGGCTACACCTTC. This gives the protein CAISSDSYGYTF.

The chain joins TRBV28 to TRBJ1-3; 10 bases fit TRBD1. V lost 6 bases, J lost 0 bases, and 5 bases stayed unmatched. The CDR3 length is 16 residues. Germline V gives CDR1 MDHEN, CDR2 SYDVKM. CDR3 loop: CASRSTGGLSGNTIYF. CDR3 coding DNA: TGTGCCAGCAGATCGACAGGGGGCCTCTCTGGAAACACCATATATTTT. The whole variable domain, filled in from reference TRBV28 and TRBJ1-3, reads DVKVTQSSRYLVKRTGEKVFLECVQDMDHENMFWYRQDPGLGLRLIYFSYDVKMKEKGDIPEGYSVSREKKERFSLILESASTNQTSMYLCASRSTGGLSGNTIYFGEGSWLTVV.

Notes on this clone: Other nucleotide sequences from this sample produce the same CDR3. The chain uses TRBV18 and TRBJ2-7; D tentatively fits TRBD1 or TRBD2 (5 bases each). Germline assignment: CDR1 KGHSH and CDR2 LQKENI. V shed 3 bases and J shed 2 bases, with 11 bases lying between them. This CDR3 region has 14 residues. The CDR3 protein is CASSPGTATYEQYF. The CDR3 bases are TGTGCCAGCTCACCTGGGACGGCAACCTACGAGCAGTACTTC.

This clone was found a few times. The CDR3: CASSPGKSNQPQHF. The CDR3 nucleotides are TGTGCCAGTAGTCCAGGGAAGAGCAATCAGCCCCAGCATTTT. The chain couples TRBV19 to TRBJ1-5; possible D gene TRBD1, 5 bases. This CDR3 is built from 14 residues. V was trimmed by 5 bases and J by 1 base, leaving 9 bases between them. Germline CDR1 and CDR2: LNHDA and SQIVND (reference sequence).

The chain uses TRBV14 and TRBJ1-2; a weak D match, TRBD1 (6 bases). CDR1 and CDR2 from the germline V gene are SGHDN and FVKESK. The CDR3 is 17 residues long. The V end was cut by 2 bases, the J end by 7 bases, with 23 bases between. The CDR3 here is CASSQNGKGNRVSGYTF. CDR3 in DNA: TGTGCCAGCAGCCAAAACGGAAAAGGAAACAGGGTTTCTGGCTACACCTTC.

The genes are TRBV5-1 and TRBJ2-3, with 9 bases lining up with TRBD2. The germline V gene encodes CDR1 SGHRS and CDR2 YFSETQ. J was trimmed by 5 bases and V by 0 bases; bases with no gene match: 4. The CDR3 covers 15 residues. The CDR3 DNA follows: TGCGCCAGCAGCTTGGGTTTAGCGGGAGTAGATACGCAGTATTTT. Translation gives CASSLGLAGVDTQYF.

The V and J genes are TRBV11-3 and TRBJ1-1, with D hard to call. Germline CDR1 reads SGHNT; CDR2 reads YENEEA. V gave up 2 bases and J gave up 4 bases, with 8 bases separating them. The CDR3 extends over 13 amino acids. This CDR3 reads CASSLRLGTEAFF. CDR3 DNA sequence: TGTGCCAGCAGCTTACGACTTGGCACTGAAGCTTTCTTT.

Concerning this clone: One end of the junction varies from germline; a read error may be responsible. The chain has TRBV5-1 and TRBJ2-7, with D possibly being TRBD1 (5 bases). The V gene's germline CDR1 is SGHRS and CDR2 YFSETQ. CDR3 size: 12 residues. The CDR3 DNA reads as TGTGCCAGCAGCTTGCAGGGTCGCGAGCAGTACTTC. Translation: CASSLQGREQYF. Combining the CDR3 with reference TRBV5-1 and TRBJ2-7 gives the whole variable domain KAGVTQTPRYLIKTRGQQVTLSCSPISGHRSVSWYQQTPGQGLQFLFEYFSETQRNKGNFPGRFSGRQFSNSRSEMNVSTLELGDSALYLCASSLQGREQYFGPGTRLTVT.

This clone was observed many times. The V gene is TRBV6-4, the J gene TRBJ1-6; TRBD1 might be the D (5 bases). Per germline, CDR1 MRHNA and CDR2 SNTAGT. V lost 4 bases, J lost 10 bases, and 14 bases lay in between. The length of the CDR3 is 14 residues. CDR3 sequence: CASSVVPGDSPLHF. CDR3 sequence (DNA): TGTGCCAGCAGTGTTGTTCCGGGGGACTCACCCCTCCACTTT.